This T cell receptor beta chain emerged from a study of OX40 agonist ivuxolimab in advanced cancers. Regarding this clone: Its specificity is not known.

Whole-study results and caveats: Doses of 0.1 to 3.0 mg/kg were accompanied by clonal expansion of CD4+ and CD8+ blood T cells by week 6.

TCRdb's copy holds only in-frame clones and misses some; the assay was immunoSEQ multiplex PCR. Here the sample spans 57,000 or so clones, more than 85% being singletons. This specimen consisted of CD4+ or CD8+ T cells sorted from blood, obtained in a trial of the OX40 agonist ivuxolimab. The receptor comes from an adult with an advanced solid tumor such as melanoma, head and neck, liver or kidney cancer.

The CDR3 DNA reads TGTGCCAGTAGTATAGTTGCAGGGACTTACAATGAGCAGTTCTTC. Its translation is CASSIVAGTYNEQFF. V and J are TRBV19 and TRBJ2-1; tentative D call: TRBD2 (6 bases). The germline gives CDR1 LNHDA, CDR2 SQIVND (reference sequence). Trimming took off 1 base at V and 4 bases at J, with 11 bases between the two ends. This CDR3 is 15 amino acids long.